The 28 T cell receptor beta chains in this list originate from one sample, sequenced in a study of CD8 T cells in Susac syndrome. Random hexamers were used to reverse transcribe an amount of roughly 0.45 to 1 ug RNA. MiXCR, run by TCRdb on the immunoSEQ multiplex PCR reads, gives a single entry per CDR3 protein. Among 250,000 to 300,000 distinct CDR3 sequences listed, around 84% were seen once. Sequenced: CD8+ T cells from PBMCs. The origin of the receptors is a human donor with multiple sclerosis.

This chain uses TRBV9 with TRBJ2-7, with D possibly matching TRBD1 (6 bases). The CDR3 consists of 13 residues. The germline V gene has CDR1 SGDLS and CDR2 YYNGEE. The V gene lost 0 bases and the J gene lost 5 bases, with 9 bases spanning the gap. The CDR3 bases are TGTGCCAGCAGCGTAGGGGGGCCGGACGAGCAGTACTTC. This gives the protein CASSVGGPDEQYF.

This chain connects TRBV27 to TRBJ2-7; 11 nucleotides agree with TRBD2. Germline CDR1 is MNHEY and CDR2 is SMNVEV (reference sequence). The CDR3 has 15 amino acids. V trimming: 5 bases; J trimming: 3 bases; junction bases outside the gene matches: 6. The CDR3 is CASSPLGLAGYEQYF. The CDR3 region has the DNA TGTGCCAGCAGTCCTTTAGGACTAGCGGGCTACGAGCAGTACTTC.

The chain links TRBV2 to TRBJ1-1; D remains ambiguous. The V and J ends lost 4 bases and 7 bases respectively, with 4 bases between them. The CDR3 spans 10 residues. CDR1 and CDR2 from the germline V gene are SNHLY and FYNNEI. CDR3 loop: CASSVVEAFF. The CDR3 DNA reads TGTGCCAGCAGTGTCGTTGAAGCTTTCTTT.

The chain couples TRBV12-3 or TRBV12-4 to TRBJ2-7; a possible D gene is TRBD1 (6 bases). V lost 7 bases and J lost 6, with 19 bases in between. The length of the CDR3 is 14 residues. CDR3 coding DNA: TGTGCCAGCACCAGGGGTGGGCCTTTGTCCGAGCAGTACTTC. Translation gives CASTRGGPLSEQYF.

CDR3 amino acids: CASREGRGATDTQYF. For the CDR3, the DNA is TGTGCCAGCCGGGAGGGGAGGGGAGCCACAGATACGCAGTATTTT. The chain carries TRBV19 and TRBJ2-3; 8 bases match TRBD2. CDR3 size: 15 residues. Germline trimming cut 9 bases from V and 2 bases from J; bases unmatched to any gene: 10. Germline V gives CDR1 LNHDA, CDR2 SQIVND (reference sequence).

This clonotype was found a few times. The chain joins TRBV12-3 or TRBV12-4 to TRBJ2-1, with D possibly being TRBD2 (6 bases). CDR3 length: 13 residues. Trimming pared 3 bases from V and 7 bases from J, leaving 10 bases between. The chain's CDR3 is CASSLGTSNEQFF. The CDR3 DNA reads as TGTGCCAGCAGTTTGGGGACTTCTAATGAGCAGTTCTTC.

In its sample, this clonotype was seen a few times. The rearrangement joins TRBV12-3 or TRBV12-4 to TRBJ2-7, with 8 bases identical to TRBD1. The trim removed 6 bases at V and 2 bases at J, leaving 12 bases unmatched. The CDR3 has 16 amino acids. CDR3 loop: CASSLKRDRQPYEQYF. CDR3 bases: TGTGCCAGCAGCCTAAAAAGGGACAGGCAACCCTACGAGCAGTACTTC.

The chain uses TRBV19 and TRBJ2-7; D may be TRBD2 (6 bases). The CDR3 sequence is 16 residues long. Germline CDR1 LNHDA, CDR2 SQIVND (reference sequence). V was clipped by 0 bases and J by 4 bases, with 16 bases between them. CDR3 amino acids: CASSIDGEDRPYEQYF. In DNA, the CDR3 is TGTGCCAGTAGTATAGATGGGGAGGATCGGCCTTACGAGCAGTACTTC.

The gene calls are TRBV6-6 and TRBJ2-7; D might be TRBD1 (6 bases). This CDR3 region has 15 residues. Germline CDR1 is MNHNY and CDR2 is SVGAGI (reference sequence). V was cut by 7 bases and J by 3 bases, with 19 bases left in between. The CDR3 protein is CASTEKTGPYYEQYF. CDR3 DNA: TGTGCCAGCACGGAGAAGACAGGACCATACTACGAGCAGTACTTC.

CDR3: CASSQDPGAGDEQYF. Here the CDR3 DNA reads TGCGCCAGCAGCCAAGACCCAGGGGCCGGCGACGAGCAGTACTTC. The chain joins TRBV4-1 to TRBJ2-7; possibly TRBD1 for D (6 bases). V was pared by 0 bases and J by 5 bases, with 14 bases between. Germline V CDR1 and CDR2: MGHRA, YSYEKL. The CDR3 covers 15 residues.

V usage is TRBV2 and J usage is TRBJ1-1, with 9 bases matching TRBD1. The germline V gene has CDR1 SNHLY and CDR2 FYNNEI. This CDR3 is built from 17 residues. V dropped 4 bases and J dropped 4; count of bases not matched to a gene: 13. As DNA, the CDR3 is TGTGCCAGCAGTGCCCTCCCCCTACAGGGGGCCGGCACTGAAGCTTTCTTT. Translated, it gives CASSALPLQGAGTEAFF.

V is TRBV9 and J is TRBJ2-1; D gene uncertain. Trimming stripped 3 bases from V and 0 bases from J, with 19 bases between. This CDR3 contains 18 residues. Germline CDR1 reads SGDLS; CDR2 reads YYNGEE. DNA for the CDR3: TGTGCCAGCAGCGCCCCCATATCCGGCGCAAGCTCCTACAATGAGCAGTTCTTC. Translating gives CASSAPISGASSYNEQFF.

The chain uses TRBV28 and TRBJ2-6; D is uncertain. This CDR3 has 14 residues. In germline, CDR1 is MDHEN, CDR2 SYDVKM. Trimming took off 10 bases at V and 0 bases at J, with 10 bases between the two ends. The CDR3 DNA reads as TGTGCCACCGGTTTTTTCTCTGGGGCCAACGTCCTGACTTTC. Encoded protein: CATGFFSGANVLTF.

The V and J genes are TRBV28 and TRBJ2-3, with TRBD2 matching over 8 bases. The junction had 3 bases not matched to a gene; V was cut back by 1 base and J by 3 bases. The length of the CDR3 is 15 residues. The germline CDR1 and CDR2 sequences are MDHEN and SYDVKM. In DNA form, the CDR3 reads TGTGCCAGCAGTTTATTGAGCGGGGGAACAGATACGCAGTATTTT. This gives the protein CASSLLSGGTDTQYF.

The chain recombines TRBV6-5 with TRBJ2-5, with 9 bases lining up with TRBD2. The germline gives CDR1 MNHEY, CDR2 SVGAGI. The CDR3 contains 16 residues. J gave up 4 bases and V 0 bases, and 6 bases lay outside the gene matches. CDR3 DNA sequence: TGTGCCAGCAGTTACTCTAGCGGGAGTGAGGTAGAGACCCAGTACTTC. Translated, it gives CASSYSSGSEVETQYF.

The chain carries TRBV5-4 and TRBJ1-6, with TRBD1 as a possible D gene (5 bases). CDR3 length: 16 residues. Germline V gives CDR1 SGHNT, CDR2 YYREEE (reference sequence). Trimming left V 1 base short and J 7 bases short, with 15 bases between. DNA of the CDR3: TGTGCCAGCAGCTTGCAGGGAAGTAGCGCGAATTCACCCCTCCACTTT. Amino acids: CASSLQGSSANSPLHF.

This sequence joins TRBV5-1 and TRBJ2-2; 16 bases match TRBD2. Germline-derived CDR1 and CDR2 are SGHRS and YFSETQ. V lost 4 bases and J lost 4; bases outside the gene matches: 10. The CDR3 loop spans 19 amino acids. This chain's CDR3 is CASSPAGTSGRAVTGELFF. The CDR3 nucleotides are TGCGCCAGCAGCCCTGCCGGGACTAGCGGGAGGGCCGTCACCGGGGAGCTGTTTTTT.

The CDR3 coding sequence is TGTGCCAGCAGCTCTCCGGGGCAGAGGACTGAAGCTTTCTTT. Translated, it gives CASSSPGQRTEAFF. The V call is TRBV7-6, the J call TRBJ1-1; weak D call: TRBD1 (5 bases). Trimming removed 4 bases from V and 5 bases from J, with 14 bases in between. In germline, CDR1 is SGHVS, CDR2 FNYEAQ. This CDR3 region has 14 residues. Based on the CDR3 plus reference TRBV7-6 and TRBJ1-1, the full variable domain is GAGVSQSPRYKVTKRGQDVALRCDPISGHVSLYWYRQALGQGPEFLTYFNYEAQQDKSGLPNDRFSAERPEGSISTLTIQRTEQRDSAMYRCASSSPGQRTEAFFGQGTRLTVV.

V gene TRBV7-6 combines with J gene TRBJ2-1; D possibly corresponds to TRBD2 (6 bases). V was pared by 5 bases and J by 4 bases, with 15 bases between. This CDR3 spans 15 amino acids. Germline CDR1 SGHVS, CDR2 FNYEAQ. The CDR3 region has the DNA TGTGCCAGCAGCCCCGGAGCGGCGGGGTACAATGAGCAGTTCTTC. The encoded protein is CASSPGAAGYNEQFF.

The chain combines TRBV20-1 with TRBJ2-1; the match to TRBD1 covers 8 bases. Germline V CDR1 and CDR2: DFQATT, SNEGSKA (reference sequence). The CDR3 totals 14 residues. The V segment lost 5 bases and the J segment 5 bases; nucleotides outside the gene matches: 8. The CDR3 loop reads CSAVRQGRNNEQFF. The CDR3 DNA sequence: TGCAGTGCTGTTAGACAGGGGCGAAACAATGAGCAGTTCTTC.

The chain combines TRBV4-1 with TRBJ1-4; D ambiguous. CDR1 and CDR2 from the germline V gene are MGHRA and YSYEKL. V was cut by 3 bases and J by 5 bases, with 10 bases left in between. This CDR3 is 14 amino acids long. The CDR3 DNA is TGCGCCAGCAGCCAGTCCAGCTTAAATGAAAAACTGTTTTTT. Translation: CASSQSSLNEKLFF.

The chain is built from TRBV19 and TRBJ2-7, with D possibly TRBD1 on 5 matching bases. This CDR3 has 14 amino acids. Trimming took off 3 bases at V and 0 bases at J, with 9 bases between the two ends. Germline values: CDR1 LNHDA, CDR2 SQIVND (reference sequence). CDR3 in amino acids: CASSIRQSSYEQYF. Written as DNA, the CDR3 is TGTGCCAGTAGTATCCGACAGAGCTCCTACGAGCAGTACTTC.

This chain joins TRBV27 and TRBJ2-7; TRBD1 agrees at 8 bases. The CDR3 is 12 residues long. V lost 5 bases to trimming and J lost 6 bases; unmatched junction nucleotides: 3. Germline lookup yields CDR1 MNHEY and CDR2 SMNVEV (reference sequence). The CDR3 protein is CASSLQGGEQYF. The CDR3 bases are TGTGCCAGCAGTCTACAGGGGGGCGAGCAGTACTTC.

This clonotype was recorded once. V gene TRBV7-3 combines with J gene TRBJ2-3; 7 bases are shared with TRBD1. The CDR3 contains 15 residues. Germline V CDR1 and CDR2: SGHTA, FQGTGA. V was pared by 5 bases and J by 3 bases, with 8 bases of the junction left unmatched. CDR3 region: CASSQGDSRTDTQYF. The CDR3 region has the DNA TGTGCCAGCAGCCAGGGGGACAGCCGAACAGATACGCAGTATTTT.

The J gene is TRBJ1-2, the V gene TRBV7-9; 7 bases align to TRBD1. The CDR3 is made up of 13 amino acids. Germline V gene data show CDR1 as SEHNR and CDR2 as FQNEAQ (reference sequence). The V and J ends lost 2 bases and 5 bases, in that order; junction bases with no gene match: 2. CDR3 in DNA: TGTGCCAGCAGCTTACAGGGACAGTATGGCTACACCTTC. It translates to CASSLQGQYGYTF.

The chain has TRBV3-1 and TRBJ1-2, with D possibly being TRBD1 (5 bases). In germline, CDR1 is LGHDT, CDR2 YNNKEL (reference sequence). The CDR3 totals 15 residues. V dropped 3 bases and J dropped 3 bases, with 14 bases sitting between them. DNA of the CDR3: TGTGCCAGCAGCCAGGACACTCGTGATTACTATGGCTACACCTTC. It codes for CASSQDTRDYYGYTF.

The V call is TRBV3-1, the J call TRBJ2-7; TRBD2 aligns across 9 bases. J gave up 10 bases and V 4 bases, and 11 bases lay outside the gene matches. In germline, CDR1 is LGHDT, CDR2 YNNKEL (reference sequence). The CDR3 covers 14 residues. The DNA for the CDR3 is TGTGCCAGCAGCCGTATAGCGGGAGATAGAAAACAGTACTTC. This encodes CASSRIAGDRKQYF.

The genes are TRBV23-1 and TRBJ1-5; maybe TRBD1 (6 bases). TRBV23-1 counts as an open reading frame of uncertain function. The CDR3 spans 16 residues. Trimming removed 0 bases from V and 4 bases from J, with 13 bases in between. The CDR3 coding sequence is TGCGCCAGCAGTCAATCGGAGAGGACAGCGAATCAGCCCCAGCATTTT. This sequence encodes CASSQSERTANQPQHF.